This TCR beta chain was profiled in a study of graft-versus-host responses after intestinal transplantation. On this clone itself: The antigen remains undetermined.

TCRdb's table, derived via immunoSEQ multiplex PCR, lists solely in-frame clones and lacks some. Counted here are 50,000 to 55,000 clones, 89% occurring once; the ten biggest clones make up 0.62%. The V segment lost 4 bases and the J segment 7 bases; nucleotides outside the gene matches: 7. Germline CDR1 and CDR2: LNHDA and SQIVND (reference sequence). The CDR3 sequence is 16 residues long. This specimen consisted of unstimulated CD4+ T cells sorted from spleen or lymph node cells, obtained before transplant. The chain combines TRBV19 with TRBJ2-1; 13 bases fit TRBD2. The TCR originated in a human donor who was the organ donor for an intestinal transplant. CDR3 nucleotide sequence: TGTGCCAGTAGTACGCCGACTAGCGGGAGGCTAAATGAGCAGTTCTTC. Protein: CASSTPTSGRLNEQFF.